This note documents a single T cell receptor beta chain sequence. Produced via immunoSEQ multiplex PCR; TCRdb's table is partial and in-frame only. The sample has roughly 280,000 clones; less than 85% are singletons. Germline V CDR1 and CDR2: MNHEY, SVGAGI. The length of the CDR3 is 16 residues. V was clipped by 1 base and J by 0 bases, with 12 bases between them. The sample originates from a study of blood T cell repertoires in COVID-19. J is TRBJ1-1 and V is TRBV6-5; maybe TRBD1 (5 bases). Sequencing was performed on peripheral blood. This clonotype was sampled from a man in his fifties or sixties who had recovered from COVID-19. Here the CDR3 reads CASSYWGGGMNTEAFF. Written as DNA, the CDR3 is TGTGCCAGCAGTTACTGGGGTGGGGGGATGAACACTGAAGCTTTCTTT.